This T cell receptor beta chain is from a study of T cells after yellow fever vaccination. Per germline, CDR1 SGHVS and CDR2 FQNEAQ. The V segment lost 2 bases and the J segment 7 bases; nucleotides outside the gene matches: 6. The CDR3 contains 14 residues. Broader study findings: Abundant clonotypes from the bulk population could get into FACS-sorted repertoires as contaminants. Most clones from primary vaccination resurfaced after the booster (about 96% CD4, around 91% CD8). Only a minor proportion of clonotypes was detected across both CD4 and CD8 compartments.

The TCR cDNA carried a universal primer site and UMIs from 5'RACE template switching. TCRdb processed the 5' RACE reads anew with MiXCR; each CDR3 protein has one entry. The table shows roughly 120,000 distinct CDR3 sequences, with about 7.8% occurring only once. At least ten counts were recorded for this clonotype. Its specificity is not known. The source of this sequence is a man aged 18 to 29 who received the YFV17D yellow fever vaccine. The chain uses TRBV7-8 and TRBJ1-2; 8 nucleotides agree with TRBD1. The sample consisted of CD4+ T cells sorted from PBMCs, taken around 45 days after the first yellow fever vaccination. The CDR3 sequence: CASSLRQGASGYTF. Here the CDR3 DNA reads TGTGCCAGCAGCTTACGTCAGGGGGCATCTGGCTACACCTTC.